This entry concerns a single TCR beta chain. Method: immunoSEQ multiplex PCR; TCRdb's copy keeps in-frame clones and lacks some. The sample records about 140,000 clones, around 93% being singletons. J was trimmed by 7 bases and V by 3 bases; bases with no gene match: 13. Germline V gene data show CDR1 as SGHRS and CDR2 as YFSETQ. There are 17 residues in the CDR3. This sample was taken from a study of T cell responses to AZD1222 COVID-19 vaccine. The material was peripheral blood, obtained 28 days after the second AZD1222 dose. The sequence derives from an adult who received the AZD1222 COVID-19 vaccine. V is TRBV5-1 and J is TRBJ2-1, with TRBD2 matching 10 bases. CDR3 nucleotides: TGCGCCAGCAGCTCCGGGGGAGGGGGACTAGCGTTAAATGAGCAGTTCTTC. It yields the protein CASSSGGGGLALNEQFF.